This TCR beta chain was captured in a study of T cells in Graves' hyperthyroidism and ophthalmopathy. This CDR3 spans 14 amino acids. J was trimmed by 4 bases and V by 4 bases; bases with no gene match: 4. Germline-derived CDR1 and CDR2 are SNHLY and FYNNEI. RNA transcripts gave rise to amplified TCR beta CDR3 regions. An initial round of RT-PCR targeting the TCR CDR3 relied on the HTBI primer set. MiXCR, applied by TCRdb to the multiplex PCR reads, yields one record per CDR3 protein. Here the sample spans hundreds of thousands of distinct CDR3 sequences, 38% being singletons. On this clonotype: Its antigen is unidentified.

Study-level findings and limits: Researchers found most expanded thyroid clonotypes above 0.001 in blood as well.

Researchers barred patients who had uncontrolled infection, other autoimmune disease, pregnancy or lactation. The chain recombines TRBV2 with TRBJ2-5; 9 bases are shared with TRBD1. Specimen: blood. This TCR was sampled from a man between 18 and 35 years old with Graves' hyperthyroidism. Written as DNA, the CDR3 is TGTGCCAGCAGTGGGACAGGGGATGGAGAGACCCAGTACTTC. This translates into CASSGTGDGETQYF.